This T cell receptor beta chain was sequenced for a study of spatial heterogeneity in lung cancer. The table lists this clonotype with a few counts. The sample's time point: sample taken at primary tumor resection. The V gene's germline CDR1 is MNHEY and CDR2 SVGAGI. The CDR3 contains 16 residues. V lost 0 bases and J 1 base, leaving 12 bases between the germline ends. In TCRdb, the 5' RACE reads were re-called with MiXCR into one record per CDR3 protein. The sample has about 11,000 distinct CDR3 sequences, 3.7% seen once. The receptor's source is a female donor with early-stage non-small cell lung cancer. This chain uses TRBV6-5 with TRBJ1-1; unclear D gene. The material was PBMCs, obtained at surgery. The CDR3 sequence is CASSYSSVEENTEAFF. As DNA, the CDR3 is TGTGCCAGCAGTTACTCCAGTGTTGAGGAGAACACTGAAGCTTTCTTT.